This TCR beta chain was recorded in a study of CD8 T cells in ankylosing spondylitis listed by TCRdb under 2017. Turning to the overall study: The study set out to find disease-linked TCR variants by profiling T cell receptor beta repertoires in ankylosing spondylitis patients and healthy donors. The full study cohort was made up of about 24 ankylosing spondylitis patients and 108 healthy donors. Peripheral blood samples were taken, and synovial fluid was additionally collected from ankylosing spondylitis patients.

For sequencing, an Illumina HiSeq 2500 was employed. TCR beta libraries were prepared by quantitative 5'-RACE with molecular barcodes. The authors' pipeline ran thus. Disease-linked TCR variants were identified with a new computational method built on a probabilistic model of VDJ rearrangement. Using fastp trimming at Q25 and MiXCR clonotype assembly, TCRdb reanalyzed the public sequencing data and kept in-frame beta chains. Each entry merges the rows of one CDR3 protein and shows their most common DNA and genes. TCRdb, rather than the study authors, made the V and J calls. This sample lists some 840,000 distinct CDR3 sequences; 12% were detected once. Clones ranked in the top ten supply 0.51% of the sample. A few counts support this clonotype. Its cognate antigen has yet to be identified. No per-base quality is available; no much larger clone lies one base away. General findings and caveats noted by the study authors: Blood from ankylosing spondylitis patients appeared to be characterized by a TCR beta motif made up of under ten highly homologous amino acid variants. Some TCR beta motif variants had previously been reported in synovial fluid and blood of reactive arthritis patients, which suggested common disease-initiation mechanisms. The disease-linked clones showed a CD8+ phenotype and occurred at relatively low frequencies in peripheral blood. Significant enrichment of the disease-linked clones was reported in matched synovial fluid samples from ankylosing spondylitis patients.

The receptor comes from a male donor with ankylosing spondylitis. The sample consisted of blood, either unsorted or a sorted T cell fraction (not recorded which).

CDR3 reads: CASSIPGANVLTF. The bases read TGCGCCAGCAGTATCCCCGGGGCCAACGTCCTGACTTTC. The V and J genes are TRBV5-1 and TRBJ2-6, with the identity of the D gene unclear. V is cut by 5 bases and J by 4 bases, and the space between the germline ends is 7 bases. Its CDR3 holds 13 amino acids, cysteine through phenylalanine. Left in the record is the CDR3 DNA by itself, 39 bases read in frame from the first base. CDR1 SGHRS and CDR2 YFSETQ were looked up in the germline V gene.